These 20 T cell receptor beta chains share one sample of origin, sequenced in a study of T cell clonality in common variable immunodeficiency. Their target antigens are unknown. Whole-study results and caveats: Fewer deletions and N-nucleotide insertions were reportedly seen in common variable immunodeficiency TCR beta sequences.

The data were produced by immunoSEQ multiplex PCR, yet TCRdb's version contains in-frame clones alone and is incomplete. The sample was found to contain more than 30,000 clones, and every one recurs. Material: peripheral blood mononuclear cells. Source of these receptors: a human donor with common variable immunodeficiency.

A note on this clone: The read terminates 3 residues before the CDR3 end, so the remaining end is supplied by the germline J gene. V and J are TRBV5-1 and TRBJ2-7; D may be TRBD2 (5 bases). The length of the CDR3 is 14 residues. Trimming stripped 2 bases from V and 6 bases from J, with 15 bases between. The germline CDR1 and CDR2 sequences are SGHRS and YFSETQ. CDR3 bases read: TGCGCCAGCAGCTTCGCGAGTCCGGGGTCCGAG. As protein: CASSFASPGSE. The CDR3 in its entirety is CASSFASPGSEQYF.

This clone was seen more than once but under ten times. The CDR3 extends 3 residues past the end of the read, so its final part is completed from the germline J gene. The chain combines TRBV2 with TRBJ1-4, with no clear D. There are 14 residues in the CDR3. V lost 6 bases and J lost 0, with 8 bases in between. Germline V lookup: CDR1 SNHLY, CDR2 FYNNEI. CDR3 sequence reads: CASRPTATNEKLFF. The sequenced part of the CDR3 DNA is TGTGCCAGCAGACCCACAGCAACTAATGAAAAA.

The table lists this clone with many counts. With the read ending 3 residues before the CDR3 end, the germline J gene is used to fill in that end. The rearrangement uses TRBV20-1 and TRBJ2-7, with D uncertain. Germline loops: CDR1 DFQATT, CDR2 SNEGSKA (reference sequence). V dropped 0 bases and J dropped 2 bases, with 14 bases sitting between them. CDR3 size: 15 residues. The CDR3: CSARDAQNNPYEQYF. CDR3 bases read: TGCAGTGCTAGAGATGCCCAGAACAATCCCTACGAG.

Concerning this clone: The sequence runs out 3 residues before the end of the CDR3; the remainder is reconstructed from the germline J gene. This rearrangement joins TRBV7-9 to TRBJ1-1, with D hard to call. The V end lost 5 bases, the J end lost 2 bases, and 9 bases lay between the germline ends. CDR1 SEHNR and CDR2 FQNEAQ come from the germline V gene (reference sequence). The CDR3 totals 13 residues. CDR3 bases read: TGTGCCAGCAGCGACAAGGATAACACTGAA. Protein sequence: CASSDKDNTE. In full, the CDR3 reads CASSDKDNTEAFF.

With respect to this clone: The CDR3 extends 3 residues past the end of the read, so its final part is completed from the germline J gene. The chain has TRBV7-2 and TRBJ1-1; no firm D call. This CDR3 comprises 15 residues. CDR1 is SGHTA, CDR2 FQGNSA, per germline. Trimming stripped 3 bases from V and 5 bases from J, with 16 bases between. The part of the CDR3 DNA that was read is TGTGCCAGCAGCTTCGTGGCCCCGGGGAGGACTGAA. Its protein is CASSFVAPGRTE. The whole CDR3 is CASSFVAPGRTEAFF.

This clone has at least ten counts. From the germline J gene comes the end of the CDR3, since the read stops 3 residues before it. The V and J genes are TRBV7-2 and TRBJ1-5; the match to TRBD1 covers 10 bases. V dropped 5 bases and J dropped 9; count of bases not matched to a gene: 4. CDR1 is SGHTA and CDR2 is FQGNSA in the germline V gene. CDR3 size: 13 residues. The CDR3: CASSPTGGRPQHF. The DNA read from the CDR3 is TGTGCCAGCAGCCCGACAGGGGGCCGGCCC.

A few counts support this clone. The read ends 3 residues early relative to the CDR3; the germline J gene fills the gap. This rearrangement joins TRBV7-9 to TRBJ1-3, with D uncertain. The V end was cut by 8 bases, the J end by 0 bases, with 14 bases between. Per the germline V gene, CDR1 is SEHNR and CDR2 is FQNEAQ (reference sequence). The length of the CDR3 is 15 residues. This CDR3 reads CASAGRAISGNTIYF. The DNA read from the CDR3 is TGTGCCAGCGCTGGGCGGGCGATCTCTGGAAACACC.

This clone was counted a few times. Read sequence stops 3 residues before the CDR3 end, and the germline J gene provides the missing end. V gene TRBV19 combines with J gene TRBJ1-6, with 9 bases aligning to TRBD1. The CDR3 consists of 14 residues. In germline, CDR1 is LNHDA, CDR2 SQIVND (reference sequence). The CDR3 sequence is CASSIGGTGRPLHF. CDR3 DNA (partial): TGTGCCAGTAGTATAGGAGGGACAGGGCGTCCC.

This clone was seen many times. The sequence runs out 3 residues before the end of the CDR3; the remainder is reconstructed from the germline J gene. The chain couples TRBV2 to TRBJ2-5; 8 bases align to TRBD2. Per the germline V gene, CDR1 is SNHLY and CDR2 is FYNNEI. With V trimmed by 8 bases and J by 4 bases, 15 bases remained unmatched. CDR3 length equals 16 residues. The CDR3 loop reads CASRLLWRGALETQYF. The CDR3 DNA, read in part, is TGTGCCAGCCGCCTATTATGGCGGGGGGCTTTAGAGACC.

The CDR3 region is CASSYPDNEQFF. The part of the CDR3 DNA that was read is TGTGCCAGCAGTTACCCGGACAATGAG. The rearrangement uses TRBV6-2 or TRBV6-3 and TRBJ2-1; D not resolved. Read sequence stops 3 residues before the CDR3 end, and the germline J gene provides the missing end. Germline CDR1 is MNHEY and CDR2 is SVGEGT. This CDR3 comprises 12 residues. Between the trimmed V and J ends, which lost 2 bases and 5 bases, there was a span of 4 bases.

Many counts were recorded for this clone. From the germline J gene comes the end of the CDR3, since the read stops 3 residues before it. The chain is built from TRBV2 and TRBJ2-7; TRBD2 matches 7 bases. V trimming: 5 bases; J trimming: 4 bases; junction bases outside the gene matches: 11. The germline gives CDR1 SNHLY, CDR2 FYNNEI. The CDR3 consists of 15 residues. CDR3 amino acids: CASSPKRGITYEQYF. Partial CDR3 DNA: TGTGCCAGCAGTCCCAAGCGGGGCATAACATACGAG.

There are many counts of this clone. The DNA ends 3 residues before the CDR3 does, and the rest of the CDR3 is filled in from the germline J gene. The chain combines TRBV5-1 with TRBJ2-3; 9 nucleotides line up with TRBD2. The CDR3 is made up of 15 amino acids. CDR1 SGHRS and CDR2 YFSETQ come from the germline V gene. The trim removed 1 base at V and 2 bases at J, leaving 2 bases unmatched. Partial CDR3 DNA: TGCGCCAGCAGCTTGATAGCGGGGGACACAGATACG. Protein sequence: CASSLIAGDTDT. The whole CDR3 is CASSLIAGDTDTQYF. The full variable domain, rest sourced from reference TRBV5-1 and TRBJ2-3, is KAGVTQTPRYLIKTRGQQVTLSCSPISGHRSVSWYQQTPGQGLQFLFEYFSETQRNKGNFPGRFSGRQFSNSRSEMNVSTLELGDSALYLCASSLIAGDTDTQYFGPGTRLTVL.

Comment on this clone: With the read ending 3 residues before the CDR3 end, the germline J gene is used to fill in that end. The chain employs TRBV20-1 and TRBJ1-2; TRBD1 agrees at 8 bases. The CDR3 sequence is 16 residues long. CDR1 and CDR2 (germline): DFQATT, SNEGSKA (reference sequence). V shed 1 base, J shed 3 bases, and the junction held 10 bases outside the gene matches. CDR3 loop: CSARGHGQGLYYGYTF. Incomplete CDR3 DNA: TGCAGTGCTAGAGGCCATGGACAGGGATTGTACTATGGC.

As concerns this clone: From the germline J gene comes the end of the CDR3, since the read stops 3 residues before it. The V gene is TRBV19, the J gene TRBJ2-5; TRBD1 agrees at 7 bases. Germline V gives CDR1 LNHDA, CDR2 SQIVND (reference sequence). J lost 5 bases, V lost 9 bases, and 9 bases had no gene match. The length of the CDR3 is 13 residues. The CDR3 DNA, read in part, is TGTGCCAGCCCCCAGGGGGTAGAGGAGACC. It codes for CASPQGVEET. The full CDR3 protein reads CASPQGVEETQYF.

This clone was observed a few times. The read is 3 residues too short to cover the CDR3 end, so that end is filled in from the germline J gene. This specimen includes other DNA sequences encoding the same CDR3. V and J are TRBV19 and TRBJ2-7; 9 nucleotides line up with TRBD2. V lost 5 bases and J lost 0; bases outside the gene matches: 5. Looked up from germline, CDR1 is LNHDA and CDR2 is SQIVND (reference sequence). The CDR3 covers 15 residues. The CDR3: CASSPGLAPSYEQYF. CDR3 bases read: TGTGCCAGTAGTCCGGGACTAGCCCCCTCCTACGAG.

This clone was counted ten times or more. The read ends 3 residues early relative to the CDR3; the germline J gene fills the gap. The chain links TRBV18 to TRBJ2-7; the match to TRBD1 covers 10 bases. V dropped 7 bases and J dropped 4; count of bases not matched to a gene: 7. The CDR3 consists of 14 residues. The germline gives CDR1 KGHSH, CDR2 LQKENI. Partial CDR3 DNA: TGTGCCAGCTTACCGGGACAGGGGTCGTACGAG. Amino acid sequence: CASLPGQGSYE. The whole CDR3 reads CASLPGQGSYEQYF.

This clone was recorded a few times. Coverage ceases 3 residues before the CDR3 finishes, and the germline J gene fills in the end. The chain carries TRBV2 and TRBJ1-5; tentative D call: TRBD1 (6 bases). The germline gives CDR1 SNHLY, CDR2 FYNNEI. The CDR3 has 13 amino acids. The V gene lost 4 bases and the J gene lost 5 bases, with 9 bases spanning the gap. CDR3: CASSVHRDQPQHF. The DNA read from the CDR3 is TGTGCCAGCAGTGTCCACAGGGATCAGCCC.

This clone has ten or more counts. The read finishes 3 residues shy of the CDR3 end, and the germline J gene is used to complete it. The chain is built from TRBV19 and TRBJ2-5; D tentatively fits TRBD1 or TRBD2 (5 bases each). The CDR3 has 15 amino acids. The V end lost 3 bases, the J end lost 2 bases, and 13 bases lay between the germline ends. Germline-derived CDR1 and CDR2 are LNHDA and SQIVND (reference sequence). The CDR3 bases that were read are TGTGCCAGTAGTATGGTGAGGGGTCCTCAAGAGACC. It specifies CASSMVRGPQET. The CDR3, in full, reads CASSMVRGPQETQYF. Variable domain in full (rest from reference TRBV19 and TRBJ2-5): DGGITQSPKYLFRKEGQNVTLSCEQNLNHDAMYWYRQDPGQGLRLIYYSQIVNDFQKGDIAEGYSVSREKKESFPLTVTSAQKNPTAFYLCASSMVRGPQETQYFGPGTRLLVL.

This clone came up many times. The CDR3 reads CASSSQTGPEKLFF. The part of the CDR3 DNA that was read is TGTGCCAGCAGCTCACAGACAGGACCAGAAAAA. The J gene is TRBJ1-4, the V gene TRBV7-9; tentatively, D is TRBD1 (6 bases). The read falls 3 residues short of the CDR3 end, and the missing part is taken from the germline J gene. The germline CDR1 and CDR2 sequences are SEHNR and FQNEAQ (reference sequence). Trimming took 4 bases from V and 8 from J, leaving 14 bases between them. The CDR3 runs 14 residues. Complete variable domain (other parts from reference TRBV7-9 and TRBJ1-4): DTGVSQNPRHKITKRGQNVTFRCDPISEHNRLYWYRQTLGQGPEFLTYFQNEAQLEKSRLLSDRFSAERPKGSFSTLEIQRTEQGDSAMYLCASSSQTGPEKLFFGSGTQLSVL.

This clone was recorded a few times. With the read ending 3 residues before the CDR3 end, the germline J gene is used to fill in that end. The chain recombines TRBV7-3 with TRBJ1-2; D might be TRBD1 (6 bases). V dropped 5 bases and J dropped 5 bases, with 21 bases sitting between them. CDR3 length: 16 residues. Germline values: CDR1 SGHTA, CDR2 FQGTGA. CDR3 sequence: CASSPLGGGASYGYTF. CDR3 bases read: TGTGCCAGCAGCCCACTCGGGGGGGGCGCGTCATATGGC.